Listed here are 30 T cell receptor beta chains from one sample, sequenced in a study of tumor-infiltrating lymphocytes in localized non-small cell lung cancer. Clones were sequenced by immunoSEQ multiplex PCR, and TCRdb holds only the in-frame ones, with some missing. The sample yields some 13,000 clones, roughly 74% seen once. Sequenced material: uninvolved lung tissue not adjacent to the tumor. The receptors here all came from a human donor with non-small cell lung cancer.

This clone was counted once. The J gene is TRBJ1-6, the V gene TRBV5-1; the D is unclear. Trimming shortened V by 4 bases and J by 3 bases, and 11 bases separated the two germline ends. The CDR3 length is 15 residues. CDR1 and CDR2 from the germline V gene are SGHRS and YFSETQ. The CDR3 bases are TGCGCCAGCAGCCCGGACGGGGACTATAATTCACCCCTCCACTTT. It is translated as CASSPDGDYNSPLHF.

This rearrangement joins TRBV7-9 to TRBJ2-7, with 8 bases fitting TRBD1. This CDR3 spans 15 amino acids. From germline, CDR1 is SEHNR and CDR2 FQNEAQ (reference sequence). The V segment lost 3 bases and the J segment 2 bases; nucleotides outside the gene matches: 6. CDR3 amino acids: CASSFGEQGAYEQYF. CDR3 in DNA: TGTGCCAGCAGCTTCGGAGAACAGGGGGCCTACGAGCAGTACTTC.

The CDR3 sequence: CASSQAAINSNQPQHF. The CDR3 nucleotides read TGTGCCAGCAGCCAAGCTGCCATTAATAGCAATCAGCCCCAGCATTTT. V and J are TRBV4-2 and TRBJ1-5; D ambiguous. Trimming cost V 1 base and J 0 bases, with 10 bases left between them. This CDR3 region has 16 residues. The germline V gene has CDR1 LGHNA and CDR2 YNFKEQ.

As to this clone: One junction end does not reproduce the germline sequence, and a read error may be involved. V is TRBV7-9 and J is TRBJ2-3, with a weak D call TRBD1 (5 bases). This CDR3 has 15 residues. Looked up from germline, CDR1 is SEHNR and CDR2 is FQNEAQ (reference sequence). The DNA for the CDR3 is TGTGCCAGCAGCTTACAGGGAAGGAACACAAATACGCAGTATTTT. Its protein product is CASSLQGRNTNTQYF.

This chain uses TRBV6-5 with TRBJ1-1, with D possibly matching TRBD1 (6 bases). The CDR3 extends over 13 amino acids. The germline gives CDR1 MNHEY, CDR2 SVGAGI. Trimming took 2 bases from V and 4 from J, leaving 8 bases between them. CDR3 nucleotide sequence: TGTGCCAGCAGTTACAGGGGGAGCACTGAAGCTTTCTTT. As protein: CASSYRGSTEAFF.

The chain carries TRBV6-4 and TRBJ1-1; possibly TRBD1 for D (6 bases). The CDR3 contains 15 residues. Germline V lookup: CDR1 MRHNA, CDR2 SNTAGT. The V and J ends lost 2 bases and 5 bases respectively, with 15 bases between them. DNA for the CDR3: TGTGCCAGCAGTGACGGTGGAGGGGGGAATACTGAAGCTTTCTTT. Its translation is CASSDGGGGNTEAFF.

This chain links TRBV15 with TRBJ2-3; 7 bases line up with TRBD2. This CDR3 spans 15 amino acids. The V gene's germline CDR1 is LNHNV and CDR2 YYDKDF (reference sequence). V was clipped by 3 bases and J by 2 bases; unmatched bases: 5. DNA of the CDR3: TGTGCCACCAGCAGCCTAGCGGAACCCACAGATACGCAGTATTTT. It yields the protein CATSSLAEPTDTQYF.

The rearrangement uses TRBV7-9 and TRBJ1-1; D perhaps matches TRBD1 (6 bases). This CDR3 region has 12 residues. From germline, CDR1 is SEHNR and CDR2 FQNEAQ (reference sequence). V was shortened by 3 bases and J by 8 bases, with 10 bases between the two germline ends. CDR3: CASSLQQGEAFF. As DNA, the CDR3 is TGTGCCAGCAGCTTGCAACAGGGAGAAGCTTTCTTT.

V gene TRBV23-1 combines with J gene TRBJ2-7; D gene ambiguous. TRBV23-1 is an open reading frame whose function is uncertain. The V gene lost 8 bases and the J gene lost 0 bases, with 20 bases spanning the gap. The CDR3 contains 16 residues. The CDR3 reads CASPPDAILSSYEQYF. The DNA of the CDR3 is TGCGCCAGCCCCCCGGACGCCATTCTTAGCTCCTACGAGCAGTACTTC.

This chain joins TRBV11-3 and TRBJ1-1; no clear D gene. CDR3 length equals 13 residues. Trimming cost V 0 bases and J 3 bases, with 5 bases left between them. CDR1 and CDR2 from the germline V gene are SGHNT and YENEEA. Written as DNA, the CDR3 is TGTGCCAGCAGCTTAGACAGGTACACTGAAGCTTTCTTT. It is translated as CASSLDRYTEAFF.

The chain couples TRBV28 to TRBJ1-3; D is undetermined. Germline V gene sequence: CDR1 MDHEN, CDR2 SYDVKM. Trimming left V 1 base short and J 0 bases short, with 7 bases between. There are 15 residues in the CDR3. The CDR3 is CASSLSLNSGNTIYF. CDR3 sequence (DNA): TGTGCCAGCAGTTTATCCCTGAACTCTGGAAACACCATATATTTT.

V and J are TRBV25-1 and TRBJ2-1, with D uncertain. In germline, CDR1 is MGHDK, CDR2 SYGVNS. CDR3 length: 14 residues. Trimming stripped 0 bases from V and 6 bases from J, with 9 bases between. This chain's CDR3 is CASSEYISSNEQFF. CDR3 DNA: TGTGCCAGCAGTGAATATATAAGTAGCAATGAGCAGTTCTTC.

V usage is TRBV25-1 and J usage is TRBJ1-1; D not certain. V lost 5 bases, J lost 1 base, and 11 bases lay in between. The CDR3 is 14 amino acids. The germline V gene has CDR1 MGHDK and CDR2 SYGVNS. The CDR3 is CASSIGFGNTEAFF. CDR3 nucleotide sequence: TGTGCCAGCAGTATAGGCTTTGGGAACACTGAAGCTTTCTTT.

CDR3 in amino acids: CAARGEGGQPQHF. The CDR3 coding sequence is TGTGCGGCGCGAGGGGAAGGAGGACAGCCCCAGCATTTT. This chain uses TRBV2 with TRBJ1-5, with D possibly being TRBD1 (5 bases). The CDR3 spans 13 residues. CDR1 is SNHLY, CDR2 FYNNEI, per germline.

This clone was found a few times. The chain combines TRBV27 with TRBJ2-3; 8 bases agree with TRBD2. In germline, CDR1 is MNHEY, CDR2 SMNVEV (reference sequence). The CDR3 contains 14 residues. V shed 4 bases and J 4 bases; nucleotides not matched to a gene: 4. This CDR3 reads CASSSVGRADTQYF. CDR3 DNA sequence: TGTGCCAGCAGTTCCGTCGGGAGGGCAGATACGCAGTATTTT.

Comment on this clone: Other DNA sequences in this sample translate to the same CDR3. This chain connects TRBV5-1 to TRBJ2-3; D unclear. The CDR3 runs 15 residues. Germline loops: CDR1 SGHRS, CDR2 YFSETQ. With 1 base removed from V and 0 bases from J, the gap between germline ends came to 9 bases. The CDR3 spells CASSLWRSSTDTQYF. The CDR3 coding sequence is TGCGCCAGCAGCTTGTGGCGGTCTAGCACAGATACGCAGTATTTT. The full variable domain, its missing parts supplied by reference TRBV5-1 and TRBJ2-3, is KAGVTQTPRYLIKTRGQQVTLSCSPISGHRSVSWYQQTPGQGLQFLFEYFSETQRNKGNFPGRFSGRQFSNSRSEMNVSTLELGDSALYLCASSLWRSSTDTQYFGPGTRLTVL.

This chain links TRBV28 with TRBJ1-1; D unresolved. Germline CDR1 is MDHEN and CDR2 is SYDVKM. Deletions cut 4 bases from V and 4 bases from J, with 16 bases between. This CDR3 contains 15 residues. The CDR3: CASSSLKGWGTEAFF. CDR3 nucleotides: TGTGCCAGCAGTTCTCTGAAGGGCTGGGGCACTGAAGCTTTCTTT.

The chain links TRBV6-6 to TRBJ2-2; weak D call: TRBD2 (7 bases). Germline V gene data show CDR1 as MNHNY and CDR2 as SVGAGI (reference sequence). The CDR3 runs to 15 residues. V was pared by 7 bases and J by 7 bases, with 19 bases between. CDR3 in amino acids: CASTSGRGLIGELFF. CDR3 bases: TGTGCCAGCACCTCTGGGCGGGGGCTTATCGGGGAGCTGTTTTTT.

The chain joins TRBV2 to TRBJ1-3; 7 nucleotides align to TRBD1. Germline assignment: CDR1 SNHLY and CDR2 FYNNEI. The V gene end was trimmed by 6 bases and the J gene end by 0 bases; junction bases not matched to a gene: 11. The CDR3 totals 17 residues. CDR3: CASRIKGTASSGNTIYF. The CDR3 DNA follows: TGTGCCAGCAGGATCAAGGGGACAGCAAGCTCTGGAAACACCATATATTTT.

The V gene is TRBV27, the J gene TRBJ2-1; 7 positions match TRBD1. CDR1 is MNHEY, CDR2 SMNVEV, per germline (reference sequence). The V segment lost 8 bases and the J segment 6 bases; nucleotides outside the gene matches: 4. The CDR3 is made up of 12 amino acids. The DNA for the CDR3 is TGTGCCAGCTGGGACAGCCCCAATGAGCAGTTCTTC. Its translation is CASWDSPNEQFF.

The chain joins TRBV30 to TRBJ2-5, with D perhaps matching TRBD1 (6 bases). From germline, CDR1 is GTSNPN and CDR2 SVGIG (reference sequence). This CDR3 contains 14 residues. V dropped 5 bases and J dropped 1 base, with 14 bases sitting between them. CDR3 nucleotide sequence: TGTGCCTGGGCTGTGGGGGCCGGCCAAGAGACCCAGTACTTC. Protein product: CAWAVGAGQETQYF.

The J gene is TRBJ1-6, the V gene TRBV28; D remains ambiguous. CDR3 length: 13 amino acids. Trimming removed 4 bases at V and 8 bases at J, with 9 bases between. The germline V gene has CDR1 MDHEN and CDR2 SYDVKM. CDR3 nucleotides: TGTGCCAGCAGTTCCCGGTGGGATTCACCCCTCCACTTT. It codes for CASSSRWDSPLHF. Supplemented by reference TRBV28 and TRBJ1-6, the full variable domain reads DVKVTQSSRYLVKRTGEKVFLECVQDMDHENMFWYRQDPGLGLRLIYFSYDVKMKEKGDIPEGYSVSREKKERFSLILESASTNQTSMYLCASSSRWDSPLHFGNGTRLTVT.

This clone was detected only a few times. The chain couples TRBV7-9 to TRBJ2-3, with D possibly matching TRBD1 (5 bases). Trimming shortened V by 11 bases and J by 0 bases, and 18 bases separated the two germline ends. The germline V gene encodes CDR1 SEHNR and CDR2 FQNEAQ (reference sequence). This CDR3 region has 15 residues. The CDR3 DNA reads TGTGCCGGCCTATCGACAGAGACTAGCACAGATACGCAGTATTTT. Residues: CAGLSTETSTDTQYF. Using reference TRBV7-9 and TRBJ2-3 for the parts outside the CDR3, the full variable domain is DTGVSQNPRHKITKRGQNVTFRCDPISEHNRLYWYRQTLGQGPEFLTYFQNEAQLEKSRLLSDRFSAERPKGSFSTLEIQRTEQGDSAMYLCAGLSTETSTDTQYFGPGTRLTVL.

The rearrangement links TRBV6-5 to TRBJ1-2; 12 bases match TRBD1. Germline V gene data show CDR1 as MNHEY and CDR2 as SVGAGI. This CDR3 contains 15 residues. J was trimmed by 8 bases and V by 6 bases; bases with no gene match: 10. The CDR3 nucleotides are TGTGCCAGCAGGAATCCGGGACAGGGGGCACGAGGCTACACCTTC. Translating it yields CASRNPGQGARGYTF.

V and J are TRBV11-2 and TRBJ2-3; TRBD1 aligns across 8 bases. Germline CDR1 reads SGHAT; CDR2 reads FQNNGV. With 5 bases clipped from V and 5 bases from J, the junction kept 3 bases outside the gene matches. The CDR3 is 13 residues long. Written as DNA, the CDR3 is TGTGCCAGCAGCCGGGACAGGAAAGATACGCAGTATTTT. This codes for CASSRDRKDTQYF.

This clone was seen a handful of times. The V call is TRBV18, the J call TRBJ2-7, with 8 bases fitting TRBD1. V was clipped by 3 bases and J by 2 bases; unmatched bases: 6. Germline V gene data show CDR1 as KGHSH and CDR2 as LQKENI. The length of the CDR3 is 15 residues. Here the CDR3 reads CASSPDSGQAYEQYF. CDR3 sequence (DNA): TGTGCCAGCTCACCGGACTCGGGACAGGCCTACGAGCAGTACTTC.

This clone was seen only a few times. This chain uses TRBV15 with TRBJ2-3; 10 bases map to TRBD2. V dropped 1 base and J dropped 0; count of bases not matched to a gene: 7. CDR3 length equals 18 residues. Per the germline V gene, CDR1 is LNHNV and CDR2 is YYDKDF (reference sequence). The CDR3 DNA sequence: TGTGCCACCAGCAGAGTTTGGGCTAGCGGGGGTAGCACAGATACGCAGTATTTT. This sequence encodes CATSRVWASGGSTDTQYF.

This clone was picked up a small number of times. The gene calls are TRBV6-6 and TRBJ1-5; 8 bases match TRBD1. V trimming: 6 bases; J trimming: 3 bases; junction bases outside the gene matches: 7. Germline V gene data show CDR1 as MNHNY and CDR2 as SVGAGI (reference sequence). CDR3 size: 15 residues. CDR3 sequence: CASSRRQGYNQPQHF. CDR3 in DNA: TGTGCCAGCAGCCGAAGACAGGGGTACAATCAGCCCCAGCATTTT.

In its sample, this clone is medium-sized. This chain uses TRBV7-9 with TRBJ1-4, with TRBD1 as a possible D gene (6 bases). The ends were cut back, 5 bases at V and 3 bases at J, with 16 bases in the middle. Germline V lookup: CDR1 SEHNR, CDR2 FQNEAQ (reference sequence). The CDR3 contains 16 residues. CDR3 in amino acids: CASSHSSGASNEKLFF. CDR3 in DNA: TGTGCCAGCAGCCATAGCTCAGGGGCGTCTAATGAAAAACTGTTTTTT. Full variable domain (remainder filled in from reference TRBV7-9 and TRBJ1-4): DTGVSQNPRHKITKRGQNVTFRCDPISEHNRLYWYRQTLGQGPEFLTYFQNEAQLEKSRLLSDRFSAERPKGSFSTLEIQRTEQGDSAMYLCASSHSSGASNEKLFFGSGTQLSVL.

The chain joins TRBV15 to TRBJ1-3; D call uncertain. Deletions cut 2 bases from V and 0 bases from J, with 11 bases between. Germline V lookup: CDR1 LNHNV, CDR2 YYDKDF (reference sequence). There are 16 residues in the CDR3. CDR3 nucleotide sequence: TGTGCCACCAGCAGAACGGTGCAAGACTCTGGAAACACCATATATTTT. Protein: CATSRTVQDSGNTIYF.